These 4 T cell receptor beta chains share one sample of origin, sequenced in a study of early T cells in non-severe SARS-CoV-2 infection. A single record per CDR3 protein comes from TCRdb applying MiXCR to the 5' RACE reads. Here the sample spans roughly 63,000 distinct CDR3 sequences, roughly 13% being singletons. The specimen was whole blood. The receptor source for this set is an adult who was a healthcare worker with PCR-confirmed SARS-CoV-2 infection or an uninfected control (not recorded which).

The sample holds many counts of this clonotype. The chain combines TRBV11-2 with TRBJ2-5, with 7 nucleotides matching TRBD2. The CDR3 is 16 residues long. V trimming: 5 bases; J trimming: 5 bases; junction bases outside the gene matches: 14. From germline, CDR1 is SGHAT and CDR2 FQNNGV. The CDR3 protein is CASSPTQRGGRETQYF. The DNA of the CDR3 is TGTGCCAGCAGCCCCACCCAGCGGGGCGGTAGGGAGACCCAGTACTTC.

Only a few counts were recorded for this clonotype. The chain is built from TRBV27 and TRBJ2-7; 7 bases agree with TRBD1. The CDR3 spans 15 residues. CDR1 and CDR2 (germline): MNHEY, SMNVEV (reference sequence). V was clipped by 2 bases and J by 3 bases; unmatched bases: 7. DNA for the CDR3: TGTGCCAGCAGTTTAGGGGCAGGGGGATTCTACGAGCAGTACTTC. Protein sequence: CASSLGAGGFYEQYF.

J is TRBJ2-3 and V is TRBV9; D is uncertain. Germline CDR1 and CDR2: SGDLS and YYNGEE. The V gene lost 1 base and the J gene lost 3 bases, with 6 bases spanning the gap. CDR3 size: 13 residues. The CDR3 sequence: CASSVLGTDTQYF. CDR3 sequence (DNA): TGTGCCAGCAGCGTACTCGGAACAGATACGCAGTATTTT.

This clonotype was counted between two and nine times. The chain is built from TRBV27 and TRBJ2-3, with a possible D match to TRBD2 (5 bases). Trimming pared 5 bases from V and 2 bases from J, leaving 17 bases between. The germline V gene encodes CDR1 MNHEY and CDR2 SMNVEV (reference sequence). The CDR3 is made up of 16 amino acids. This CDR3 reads CASSPFDRGITDTQYF. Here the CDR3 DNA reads TGTGCCAGCAGTCCCTTTGACCGGGGAATCACAGATACGCAGTATTTT.